Below are 8 T cell receptor beta chains sequenced from a single sample in a study of T cells in Graves' hyperthyroidism and ophthalmopathy. Amplification yielded TCR beta CDR3 regions, with RNA transcripts as the source. A first-round RT-PCR of the TCR CDR3 used the HTBI primer set. TCRdb processed the multiplex PCR reads anew with MiXCR; each CDR3 protein has one entry. The sample lists over 700,000 distinct CDR3 sequences, approximately 40% occurring once. Sequencing was performed on blood. These receptors all stem from a man between 18 and 35 years old with Graves' hyperthyroidism.

This chain links TRBV2 with TRBJ1-1, with D possibly TRBD1 on 5 matching bases. CDR1 is SNHLY and CDR2 is FYNNEI in the germline V gene. The germline V and J ends were trimmed by 3 bases and 4 bases, with 12 bases remaining between them. The CDR3 spans 14 residues. CDR3: CASSEAGRGTEAFF. In DNA form, the CDR3 reads TGTGCCAGCAGTGAGGCAGGGAGGGGCACTGAAGCTTTCTTT.

The rearrangement links TRBV4-2 to TRBJ1-6; perhaps TRBD1 as D (5 bases). From germline, CDR1 is LGHNA and CDR2 YNFKEQ. V was trimmed by 2 bases and J by 9 bases, leaving 8 bases between them. The CDR3 is 13 amino acids. This CDR3 reads CASSQSGTSPLHF. CDR3 DNA: TGTGCCAGCAGCCAATCAGGGACTTCACCCCTCCACTTT.

Remarks on this clonotype: A much larger clone lies a single base off, so this may be a read error. The V call is TRBV9, the J call TRBJ2-5; weak D call: TRBD2 (5 bases). CDR1 and CDR2 (germline): SGDLS, YYNGEE. The CDR3 totals 14 residues. CDR3 residues: CASSVSSGKEAQYF. The CDR3 nucleotides read TGTGCCAGCAGCGTATCAAGCGGTAAAGAGGCCCAGTACTTC.

This clonotype was seen at least ten times. The gene calls are TRBV2 and TRBJ1-5; D is uncertain. Deletions cut 4 bases from V and 3 bases from J, with 7 bases between. The CDR3 has 13 amino acids. Germline V gene sequence: CDR1 SNHLY, CDR2 FYNNEI. CDR3 sequence: CASSVQLNQPQHF. The CDR3 nucleotides are TGTGCCAGCAGTGTACAGCTCAATCAGCCCCAGCATTTT.

This clonotype was detected many times. The chain links TRBV19 to TRBJ1-5, with TRBD1 identical over 8 bases. CDR1 and CDR2 (germline): LNHDA, SQIVND (reference sequence). This CDR3 spans 14 amino acids. Unmatched junction bases numbered 4, after V lost 9 bases and J lost 0 bases. CDR3 protein: CASKTGGSNQPQHF. DNA of the CDR3: TGTGCCAGCAAAACAGGGGGTAGCAATCAGCCCCAGCATTTT.

The chain is built from TRBV7-6 and TRBJ2-7; tentatively, D is TRBD2 (6 bases). The CDR3 contains 13 residues. Germline V CDR1 and CDR2: SGHVS, FNYEAQ. V lost 5 bases and J 4 bases, leaving 12 bases between the germline ends. Here the CDR3 DNA reads TGTGCCAGCAGCGCAGAGAGCGGGTACGAGCAGTACTTC. Its translation is CASSAESGYEQYF. Full variable domain (outside the CDR3, taken from reference TRBV7-6 and TRBJ2-7): GAGVSQSPRYKVTKRGQDVALRCDPISGHVSLYWYRQALGQGPEFLTYFNYEAQQDKSGLPNDRFSAERPEGSISTLTIQRTEQRDSAMYRCASSAESGYEQYFGPGTRLTVT.

J is TRBJ1-1 and V is TRBV20-1, with 7 bases that match TRBD1. The CDR3 is 14 residues long. CDR1 DFQATT and CDR2 SNEGSKA come from the germline V gene (reference sequence). Trimming at V came to 8 bases and at J to 2 bases, leaving 11 bases not matched to a gene. CDR3 nucleotides: TGCAGTACTGGGGACAGACAGGCCAACACTGAAGCTTTCTTT. Translation: CSTGDRQANTEAFF.

The genes are TRBV15 and TRBJ2-2; TRBD1 aligns across 9 bases. Unmatched junction bases numbered 6, after V lost 1 base and J lost 3 bases. Germline V gives CDR1 LNHNV, CDR2 YYDKDF (reference sequence). This CDR3 contains 17 residues. The CDR3 spells CATSRAGTGRDTGELFF. In DNA, the CDR3 is TGTGCCACCAGCAGAGCCGGGACAGGGAGAGACACCGGGGAGCTGTTTTTT.